This TCR beta chain stems from a study of regulatory dendritic cells for organ transplantation. Broader study findings: Regulatory dendritic cells appeared to expand memory CD8+ clones less than mature ones. The authors noted considerable between-person heterogeneity in alloreactive memory CD8+ cells.

For this clone: Antigen specificity is unknown.

Some clones are missing from TCRdb's copy, which holds only in-frame ones; the method was immunoSEQ multiplex PCR. The sample comprises over 8,500 clones, around 65% of which are singletons, and approximately 20% rests with the top ten. CD4+ or CD8+ T cells were sorted as naive CD45RA+ or memory CD45RO+. The sequenced sample consisted of memory CD8+ T cells from blood. Noted subset: CD45RO+ memory T cells. The sequence came from a human donor in good health.

CDR3 bases: TGTGCCAGCAGCCTACACGGAGGGGAAAAACTGTTTTTT. Protein sequence: CASSLHGGEKLFF. The rearrangement uses TRBV7-6 and TRBJ1-4; the D is unclear. Germline lookup yields CDR1 SGHVS and CDR2 FNYEAQ. The CDR3 extends over 13 amino acids. Trimming pared 5 bases from V and 8 bases from J, leaving 12 bases between.